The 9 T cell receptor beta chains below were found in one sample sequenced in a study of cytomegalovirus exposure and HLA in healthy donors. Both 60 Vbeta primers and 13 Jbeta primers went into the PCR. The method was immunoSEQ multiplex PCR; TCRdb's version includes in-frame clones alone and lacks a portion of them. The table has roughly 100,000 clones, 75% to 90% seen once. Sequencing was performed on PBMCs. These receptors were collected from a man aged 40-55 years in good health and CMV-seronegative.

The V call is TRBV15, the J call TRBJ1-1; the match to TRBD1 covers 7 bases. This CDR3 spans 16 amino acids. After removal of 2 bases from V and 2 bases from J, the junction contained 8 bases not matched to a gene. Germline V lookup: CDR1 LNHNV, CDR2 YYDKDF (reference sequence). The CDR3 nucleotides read TGTGCCACCAGCAGATCACGGGACAGACTTAACACTGAAGCTTTCTTT. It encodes CATSRSRDRLNTEAFF.

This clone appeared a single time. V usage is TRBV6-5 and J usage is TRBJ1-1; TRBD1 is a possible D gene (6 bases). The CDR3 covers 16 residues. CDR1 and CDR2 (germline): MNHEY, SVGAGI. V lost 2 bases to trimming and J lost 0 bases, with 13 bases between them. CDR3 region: CASSYTPGDMNTEAFF. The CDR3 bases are TGTGCCAGCAGTTACACCCCAGGGGACATGAACACTGAAGCTTTCTTT.

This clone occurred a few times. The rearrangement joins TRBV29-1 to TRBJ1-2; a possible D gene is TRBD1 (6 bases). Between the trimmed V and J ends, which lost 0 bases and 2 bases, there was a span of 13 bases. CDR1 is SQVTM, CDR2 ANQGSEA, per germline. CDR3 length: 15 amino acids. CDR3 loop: CSVEDLGARNYGYTF. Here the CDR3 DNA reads TGCAGCGTTGAAGATCTGGGGGCGAGAAACTATGGCTACACCTTC.

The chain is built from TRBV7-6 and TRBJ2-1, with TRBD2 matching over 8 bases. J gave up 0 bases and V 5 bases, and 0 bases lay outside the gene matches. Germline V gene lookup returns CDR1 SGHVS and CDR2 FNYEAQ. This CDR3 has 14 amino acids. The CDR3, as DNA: TGTGCCAGCAGCGGGACTAGCTCCTACAATGAGCAGTTCTTC. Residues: CASSGTSSYNEQFF.

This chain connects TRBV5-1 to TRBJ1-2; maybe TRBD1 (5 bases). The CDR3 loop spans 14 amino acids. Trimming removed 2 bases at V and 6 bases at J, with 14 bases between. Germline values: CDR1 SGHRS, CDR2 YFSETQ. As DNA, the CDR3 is TGCGCCAGCAGCTTCGTGGCGGGAGGGGATGGCTACACCTTC. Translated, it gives CASSFVAGGDGYTF.

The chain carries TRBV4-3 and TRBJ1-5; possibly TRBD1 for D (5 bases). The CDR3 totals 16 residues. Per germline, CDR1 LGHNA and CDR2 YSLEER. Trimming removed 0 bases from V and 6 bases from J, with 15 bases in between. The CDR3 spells CASSQENLAGSQPQHF. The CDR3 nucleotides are TGCGCCAGCAGCCAAGAGAATTTGGCAGGGTCTCAGCCCCAGCATTTT.

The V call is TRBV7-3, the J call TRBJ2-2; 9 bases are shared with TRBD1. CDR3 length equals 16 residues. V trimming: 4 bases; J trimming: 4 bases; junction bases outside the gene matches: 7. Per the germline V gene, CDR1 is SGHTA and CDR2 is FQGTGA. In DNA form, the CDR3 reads TGTGCCAGCAGCTCGGGACAGGGCGGAAGCACCGGGGAGCTGTTTTTT. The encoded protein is CASSSGQGGSTGELFF.

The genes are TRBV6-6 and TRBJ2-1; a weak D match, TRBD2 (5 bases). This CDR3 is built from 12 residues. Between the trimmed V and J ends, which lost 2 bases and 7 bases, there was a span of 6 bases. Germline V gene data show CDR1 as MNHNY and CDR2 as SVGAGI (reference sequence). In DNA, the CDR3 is TGTGCCAGCAGTTACAGGGAGAATGAGCAGTTCTTC. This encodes CASSYRENEQFF.

CDR3 bases: TGTGCCAGCAGCTTAAGGTCGACGATCGGGGGTATTAATCAGCCCCAGCATTTT. It translates to CASSLRSTIGGINQPQHF. The chain uses TRBV7-3 and TRBJ1-5; possibly TRBD1 for D (5 bases). This CDR3 is 18 amino acids long. Germline-derived CDR1 and CDR2 are SGHTA and FQGTGA. Deletions cut 1 base from V and 4 bases from J, with 20 bases between.